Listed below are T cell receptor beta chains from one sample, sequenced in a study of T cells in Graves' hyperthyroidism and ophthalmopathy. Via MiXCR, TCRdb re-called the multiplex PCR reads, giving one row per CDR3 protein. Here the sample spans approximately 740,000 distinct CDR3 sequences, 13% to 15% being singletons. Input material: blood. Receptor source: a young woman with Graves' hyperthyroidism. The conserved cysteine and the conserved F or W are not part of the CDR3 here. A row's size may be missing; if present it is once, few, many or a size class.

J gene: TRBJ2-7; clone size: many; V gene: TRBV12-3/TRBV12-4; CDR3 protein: ASSLKGGKRNYEQY
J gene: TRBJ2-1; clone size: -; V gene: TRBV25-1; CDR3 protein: ASSEWDRTSYNEQF
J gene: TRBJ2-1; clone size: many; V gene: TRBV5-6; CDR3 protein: ASSLPGRYNEQF
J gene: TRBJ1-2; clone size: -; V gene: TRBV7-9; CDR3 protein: ASSRGGAVGYT
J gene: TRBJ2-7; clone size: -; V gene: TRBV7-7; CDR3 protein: ASSLRAGSSYEQY
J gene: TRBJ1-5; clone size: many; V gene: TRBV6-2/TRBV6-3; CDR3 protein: ASSLGAGHQPQH
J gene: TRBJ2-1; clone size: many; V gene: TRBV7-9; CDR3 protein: ASRLDTAGSYNEQF
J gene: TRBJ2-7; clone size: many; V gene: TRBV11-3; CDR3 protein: ASSSVDRDSYEQY
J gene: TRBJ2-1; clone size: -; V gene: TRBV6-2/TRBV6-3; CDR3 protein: ASRELADSYNEQF
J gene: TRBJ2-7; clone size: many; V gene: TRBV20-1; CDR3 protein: SATSSGNPSSEQY
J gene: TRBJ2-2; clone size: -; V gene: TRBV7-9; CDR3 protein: ASSLLAGSTGELF
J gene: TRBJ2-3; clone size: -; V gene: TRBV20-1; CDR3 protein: SARVAGGPGRTDTQY
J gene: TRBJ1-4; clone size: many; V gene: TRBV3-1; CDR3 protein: ASSQGTGKVTEKLF
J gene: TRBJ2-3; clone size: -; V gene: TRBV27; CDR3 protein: GVGGPSTDTQY
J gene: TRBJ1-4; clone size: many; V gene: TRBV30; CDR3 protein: AWRGDRVEKLF
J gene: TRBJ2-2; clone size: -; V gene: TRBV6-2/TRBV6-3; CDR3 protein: ASATGWGDTGELF
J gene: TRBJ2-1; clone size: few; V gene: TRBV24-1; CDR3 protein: ATSDGSGSSYNEQF
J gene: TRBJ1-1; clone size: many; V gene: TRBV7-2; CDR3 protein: ASSRQGAGMNTEAF
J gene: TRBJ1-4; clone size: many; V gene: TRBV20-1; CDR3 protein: SASLTDRTNEKLF
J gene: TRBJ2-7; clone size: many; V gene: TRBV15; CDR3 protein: ATSRVGRRSYEQY
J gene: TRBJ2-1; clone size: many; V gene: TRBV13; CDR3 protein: ASSWTLAGYNEQF
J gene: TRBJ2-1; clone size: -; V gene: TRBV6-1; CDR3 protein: ASSLSGRSNEQF
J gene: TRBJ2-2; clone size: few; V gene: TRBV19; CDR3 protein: ASSNYGIYGELF